What follows are 20 T cell receptor beta chains derived from one specimen sequenced in a study of human T cells and chemical hapten exposure. Time point indicated: pre-sensitization, week 0. As to treatment: therapeutic diphenylcyclopropenone sensitization with weekly scalp DPC. TCRdb used MiXCR to reprocess the RACE reads, holding one entry per CDR3 protein. The profile shows about 250,000 distinct CDR3 sequences, roughly 8% of them singletons. The source material was whole blood, sampled in connection with sensitization to the hapten diphenylcyclopropenone (DPC). These TCRs come from a man younger than 35 with alopecia areata. Some clones in this sample may be carry-over from other donors' samples.

A few counts support this clonotype. The chain uses TRBV12-3 or TRBV12-4 and TRBJ1-6; 8 bases fit TRBD1. This CDR3 comprises 16 residues. After removal of 6 bases from V and 6 bases from J, the junction contained 10 bases not matched to a gene. The DNA of the CDR3 is TGTGCCAGCAGGGACGAAACAGGGGGAAGTAATTCACCCCTCCACTTT. Encoded protein: CASRDETGGSNSPLHF.

V usage is TRBV10-3 and J usage is TRBJ2-5, with TRBD2 identical over 14 bases. CDR3 length: 16 amino acids. CDR1 and CDR2 (germline): ENHRY, SYGVKD. The J segment lost 3 bases and the V segment lost 10 bases, leaving 10 bases of the junction unmatched. As DNA, the CDR3 is TGTGCCAGTGGGACTAGCGGGAGTTGGTACGAAGAGACCCAGTACTTC. Its translation: CASGTSGSWYEETQYF.

The rearrangement uses TRBV4-3 and TRBJ2-1; tentative D call: TRBD2 (6 bases). This CDR3 region has 15 residues. The V end lost 1 base, the J end lost 7 bases, and 14 bases lay between the germline ends. Germline values: CDR1 LGHNA, CDR2 YSLEER. CDR3 residues: CASSQVGYRGNEQFF. The CDR3 bases are TGCGCCAGCAGCCAAGTCGGCTACCGGGGGAATGAGCAGTTCTTC.

The chain employs TRBV4-1 and TRBJ2-4; 11 positions agree with TRBD1. Germline-derived CDR1 and CDR2 are MGHRA and YSYEKL. After removal of 3 bases from V and 7 bases from J, the junction contained 14 bases not matched to a gene. The length of the CDR3 is 18 residues. The CDR3 is CASSQGFGGQGVWNIQYF. As DNA, the CDR3 is TGCGCCAGCAGCCAGGGATTTGGGGGACAGGGGGTTTGGAACATTCAGTACTTC.

This clonotype was seen a handful of times. The rearrangement joins TRBV6-2 or TRBV6-3 to TRBJ1-1; 11 bases match TRBD1. The CDR3 extends over 15 amino acids. In germline, CDR1 is MNHEY, CDR2 SVGEGT. Trimming removed 7 bases from V and 1 base from J; junction bases left unmatched: 5. CDR3 amino acids: CASNRDRGSNTEAFF. The CDR3 region has the DNA TGTGCCAGCAACCGGGACAGGGGGTCGAACACTGAAGCTTTCTTT.

This clonotype appeared many times. The J gene is TRBJ2-1, the V gene TRBV7-8; 8 bases are a match to TRBD2. The ends lost 3 bases at V and 7 bases at J; junction bases unmatched: 5. Per the germline V gene, CDR1 is SGHVS and CDR2 is FQNEAQ. The CDR3 loop spans 14 amino acids. The CDR3, as DNA: TGTGCCAGCAGCTTGTCGGGGGGGCAAAATGAGCAGTTCTTC. Translation gives CASSLSGGQNEQFF.

This chain uses TRBV6-2 or TRBV6-3 with TRBJ2-7, with D perhaps matching TRBD2 (5 bases). The V and J ends lost 6 bases and 5 bases respectively, with 8 bases between them. This CDR3 region has 11 residues. Germline V gene sequence: CDR1 MNHEY, CDR2 SVGEGT. The CDR3 loop is CASRRVHEQYV. The DNA of the CDR3 is TGTGCCAGCAGGAGGGTCCACGAGCAGTACGTC.

The chain couples TRBV6-4 to TRBJ2-3; 7 bases agree with TRBD1. V lost 2 bases, J lost 1 base, and 6 bases stayed unmatched. The CDR3 consists of 16 residues. Germline CDR1 is MRHNA and CDR2 is SNTAGT. CDR3 DNA: TGTGCCAGCAGTGACACCTCCGGGACAGGCACAGATACGCAGTATTTT. This sequence encodes CASSDTSGTGTDTQYF.

V gene TRBV28 combines with J gene TRBJ2-5, with D tentatively TRBD1 or TRBD2 (5 bases each). The CDR3 is 17 amino acids. CDR1 and CDR2 (germline): MDHEN, SYDVKM. The V and J ends lost 2 bases and 1 base respectively, with 17 bases between them. CDR3 nucleotide sequence: TGTGCCAGCAGTTTAGGGGCTAGCATTGGGGTCCAAGAGACCCAGTACTTC. It codes for CASSLGASIGVQETQYF.

There are many counts of this clonotype. The rearrangement links TRBV12-3 or TRBV12-4 to TRBJ2-5; D might be TRBD1 (6 bases). There are 13 residues in the CDR3. V lost 1 base and J lost 4, with 7 bases in between. CDR3: CASSLGGPETQYF. The DNA for the CDR3 is TGTGCCAGCAGTTTAGGGGGGCCAGAGACCCAGTACTTC.

This clonotype was detected many times. J is TRBJ1-6 and V is TRBV29-1; D possibly corresponds to TRBD1 (6 bases). The V gene's germline CDR1 is SQVTM and CDR2 ANQGSEA. The CDR3 is made up of 14 amino acids. Trimming took off 4 bases at V and 7 bases at J, with 14 bases between the two ends. This CDR3 is CSVAETGGNSPLHF. CDR3 in DNA: TGCAGCGTTGCCGAGACAGGCGGCAATTCACCCCTCCACTTT. Based on the CDR3 plus reference TRBV29-1 and TRBJ1-6, the full variable domain is SAVISQKPSRDICQRGTSLTIQCQVDSQVTMMFWYRQQPGQSLTLIATANQGSEATYESGFVIDKFPISRPNLTFSTLTVSNMSPEDSSIYLCSVAETGGNSPLHFGNGTRLTVT.

The sample holds a few counts of this clonotype. The gene calls are TRBV7-2 and TRBJ1-4; tentatively, D is TRBD1 (6 bases). Trimming took off 3 bases at V and 8 bases at J, with 16 bases between the two ends. Per the germline V gene, CDR1 is SGHTA and CDR2 is FQGNSA. This CDR3 is 15 amino acids long. The CDR3 DNA is TGTGCCAGCAGCTTCGAACAGGGACATAGAGAAAAACTGTTTTTT. Translating it yields CASSFEQGHREKLFF.

At least ten counts were recorded for this clonotype. The genes are TRBV28 and TRBJ2-7; D unclear. The V and J ends lost 3 bases and 4 bases respectively, with 7 bases between them. Germline assignment: CDR1 MDHEN and CDR2 SYDVKM. CDR3 length: 12 residues. This chain's CDR3 is CASSLLGYEQYF. DNA of the CDR3: TGTGCCAGCAGTTTGTTGGGTTACGAGCAGTACTTC.

This clonotype was detected a few times. In nucleotides, the CDR3 is TGCAGCGTTGACCAATTCTCCTCCTACAATGAGCAGTTCTTC. Its protein is CSVDQFSSYNEQFF. This sequence joins TRBV29-1 and TRBJ2-1; D gene uncertain. CDR1 is SQVTM, CDR2 ANQGSEA, per germline. The V end was cut by 3 bases, the J end by 0 bases, with 9 bases between. This CDR3 spans 14 amino acids.

Worth noting for this clonotype: Since a much larger clone is just one base distant, this may be a read error. The chain has TRBV7-3 and TRBJ1-1; D is undetermined. CDR1 is SGHTA and CDR2 is FQGTGA in the germline V gene. With 2 bases removed from V and 8 bases from J, the gap between germline ends came to 15 bases. The CDR3 consists of 14 residues. CDR3 sequence (DNA): TGTGCCAGCAGCTTAGTGGGCTATTCCGAAGAAGCTTTCTTT. Its protein product is CASSLVGYSEEAFF.

The chain combines TRBV4-3 with TRBJ1-4; possible D gene TRBD1, 5 bases. CDR1 LGHNA and CDR2 YSLEER come from the germline V gene. This CDR3 has 14 amino acids. The V end lost 1 base, the J end lost 8 bases, and 11 bases lay between the germline ends. The CDR3 nucleotides are TGCGCCAGCAGCCAAGGGACAAAGGCGGAAAAACTGTTTTTT. Protein product: CASSQGTKAEKLFF.

This clonotype was counted a few times. The gene calls are TRBV3-1 and TRBJ2-2, with a possible D match to TRBD1 (6 bases). This CDR3 region has 15 residues. V lost 5 bases to trimming and J lost 0 bases, with 10 bases between them. Germline V CDR1 and CDR2: LGHDT, YNNKEL (reference sequence). The CDR3 spells CASSSGTTNTGELFF. CDR3 in DNA: TGTGCCAGCAGCTCCGGGACAACGAACACCGGGGAGCTGTTTTTT.

The genes are TRBV5-1 and TRBJ2-5; TRBD2 agrees at 11 bases. Trimming cost V 4 bases and J 3 bases; bases outside gene matches: 5. The germline CDR1 and CDR2 sequences are SGHRS and YFSETQ. The CDR3 is 15 residues long. CDR3 coding DNA: TGCGCCAGCAGCGGGGAACTAGCGGGGGAAGAGACCCAGTACTTC. Its translation is CASSGELAGEETQYF.

This clonotype was detected ten times or more. This chain connects TRBV6-5 to TRBJ1-5; TRBD1 might be the D (6 bases). This CDR3 comprises 14 residues. CDR1 and CDR2 (germline): MNHEY, SVGAGI. Trimming took 4 bases from V and 2 from J, leaving 9 bases between them. The CDR3 here is CASSSGEGNQPQHF. CDR3 DNA: TGTGCCAGCAGTTCAGGGGAGGGCAATCAGCCCCAGCATTTT.

This clonotype was counted only a few times. The chain combines TRBV9 with TRBJ2-1; D might be TRBD2 (6 bases). The CDR3 runs to 17 residues. CDR1 is SGDLS, CDR2 YYNGEE, per germline. V was shortened by 3 bases and J by 10 bases, with 26 bases between the two germline ends. DNA for the CDR3: TGTGCCAGCAGCGATAGGAGGGGTCCGACTAGTTCTTGGGAGCAGTTCTTC. Protein product: CASSDRRGPTSSWEQFF.